These 20 T cell receptor beta chains came from one sample sequenced in a study of blood T cell repertoires in COVID-19. Assay used: immunoSEQ multiplex PCR; TCRdb lists only in-frame clones, some missing. The sample lists about 74,000 clones, 84% occurring once. Material: peripheral blood. The source of these receptors is a man in his 70s with acute or convalescent COVID-19.

In this sample, this clone turned up a few times. The gene calls are TRBV2 and TRBJ2-2, with TRBD1 identical over 7 bases. The germline V gene encodes CDR1 SNHLY and CDR2 FYNNEI. Germline trimming cut 6 bases from V and 0 bases from J; bases unmatched to any gene: 7. CDR3 length: 16 residues. The CDR3 loop is CASRGPGQTNTGELFF. CDR3 in DNA: TGTGCCAGCAGAGGACCGGGACAGACGAACACCGGGGAGCTGTTTTTT.

This sequence joins TRBV27 and TRBJ1-4; 8 nucleotides line up with TRBD1. CDR3 size: 14 residues. Germline-derived CDR1 and CDR2 are MNHEY and SMNVEV (reference sequence). V was clipped by 6 bases and J by 5 bases; unmatched bases: 5. CDR3 nucleotides: TGTGCCAGCAGCCACAGGGGGACGAATGAAAAACTGTTTTTT. Its translation is CASSHRGTNEKLFF.

The chain couples TRBV19 to TRBJ2-2, with D perhaps matching TRBD2 (6 bases). Trimming took off 4 bases at V and 7 bases at J, with 13 bases between the two ends. The CDR3 covers 14 residues. Germline V CDR1 and CDR2: LNHDA, SQIVND (reference sequence). The CDR3 here is CASSNSGSGGELFF. DNA of the CDR3: TGTGCCAGTAGTAACTCCGGGAGCGGCGGGGAGCTGTTTTTT.

This clone was detected a few times. The chain employs TRBV10-3 and TRBJ2-1, with unresolved D. V was trimmed by 3 bases and J by 6 bases, leaving 15 bases between them. Germline CDR1 reads ENHRY; CDR2 reads SYGVKD. CDR3 length: 15 residues. CDR3 bases: TGTGCCATCAGTGATCGCGTAGCTATCCGCAATGAGCAGTTCTTC. This gives the protein CAISDRVAIRNEQFF.

J is TRBJ2-2 and V is TRBV28; 7 bases are shared with TRBD1. Germline V lookup: CDR1 MDHEN, CDR2 SYDVKM. This CDR3 is 14 amino acids long. J gave up 7 bases and V 6 bases, and 8 bases lay outside the gene matches. The CDR3 sequence: CASRKTGDDGELFF. The CDR3 nucleotides read TGTGCCAGCAGAAAAACAGGGGATGACGGGGAGCTGTTTTTT.

The chain recombines TRBV28 with TRBJ2-7; TRBD1 might be the D (6 bases). CDR1 and CDR2 from the germline V gene are MDHEN and SYDVKM. V was pared by 3 bases and J by 7 bases, with 13 bases between. The CDR3 has 13 amino acids. DNA for the CDR3: TGTGCCAGCAGTTTGTTGGGGGCAGGGGAGCAGTACTTC. It specifies CASSLLGAGEQYF.

The V and J genes are TRBV27 and TRBJ1-2; 7 bases agree with TRBD1. CDR1 and CDR2 (germline): MNHEY, SMNVEV (reference sequence). With 5 bases clipped from V and 1 base from J, the junction kept 10 bases outside the gene matches. The CDR3 contains 16 residues. The DNA of the CDR3 is TGTGCCAGCAGTCCGATAGACAGGGACCTTAACTATGGCTACACCTTC. Its protein product is CASSPIDRDLNYGYTF.

The chain links TRBV15 to TRBJ1-2; D might be TRBD1 (5 bases). The CDR3 has 12 amino acids. Germline V gene data show CDR1 as LNHNV and CDR2 as YYDKDF (reference sequence). The V gene lost 0 bases and the J gene lost 8 bases, with 7 bases spanning the gap. In nucleotides, the CDR3 is TGTGCCACCAGCAGAGATACAGGCGGCTACACCTTC. Its translation is CATSRDTGGYTF. The full variable domain, completed using reference TRBV15 and TRBJ1-2, is DAMVIQNPRYQVTQFGKPVTLSCSQTLNHNVMYWYQQKSSQAPKLLFHYYDKDFNNEADTPDNFQSRRPNTSFCFLDIRSPGLGDTAMYLCATSRDTGGYTFGSGTRLTVV.

V and J are TRBV19 and TRBJ1-6; D remains ambiguous. CDR1 LNHDA and CDR2 SQIVND come from the germline V gene (reference sequence). Trimming took off 6 bases at V and 7 bases at J, with 10 bases between the two ends. The CDR3 is 13 residues long. The CDR3 nucleotides are TGTGCCAGTAGAGCTCAGGAAAATTCACCCCTCCACTTT. Residues: CASRAQENSPLHF.

This clone has only a few counts. This chain uses TRBV11-2 with TRBJ2-7, with 11 bases fitting TRBD2. The ends lost 3 bases at V and 4 bases at J; junction bases unmatched: 5. CDR1 is SGHAT, CDR2 FQNNGV, per germline. CDR3 size: 15 residues. Written as DNA, the CDR3 is TGTGCCAGCAGCTTCACTAGCGGGAGTAGGTACGAGCAGTACTTC. Translating gives CASSFTSGSRYEQYF.

The J gene is TRBJ2-3, the V gene TRBV6-2 or TRBV6-3; 9 bases are a match to TRBD1. Germline V gives CDR1 MNHEY, CDR2 SVGEGT. V lost 2 bases, J lost 3 bases, and 6 bases stayed unmatched. This CDR3 has 16 residues. Here the CDR3 reads CASSYEGDRVTDTQYF. DNA for the CDR3: TGTGCCAGCAGTTACGAGGGGGACAGGGTTACAGATACGCAGTATTTT.

This chain connects TRBV25-1 to TRBJ2-3; 13 bases map to TRBD2. CDR1 and CDR2 from the germline V gene are MGHDK and SYGVNS. V lost 1 base to trimming and J lost 6 bases; unmatched junction nucleotides: 4. This CDR3 region has 16 residues. The CDR3 loop is CASSELVTSGRDTQYF. The CDR3 nucleotides read TGTGCCAGCAGTGAATTGGTGACTAGCGGGAGGGATACGCAGTATTTT. Full variable domain (remainder filled in from reference TRBV25-1 and TRBJ2-3): EADIYQTPRYLVIGTGKKITLECSQTMGHDKMYWYQQDPGMELHLIHYSYGVNSTEKGDLSSESTVSRIRTEHFPLTLESARPSHTSQYLCASSELVTSGRDTQYFGPGTRLTVL.

CDR3 DNA sequence: TGTGCCAGTCAGCTACCGCGGGGGGCGAGCTATGGCTACACCTTC. Amino acids: CASQLPRGASYGYTF. The V call is TRBV7-9, the J call TRBJ1-2; a possible D gene is TRBD1 (6 bases). CDR3 size: 15 residues. V lost 9 bases, J lost 4 bases, and 21 bases lay in between. Looked up from germline, CDR1 is SEHNR and CDR2 is FQNEAQ (reference sequence).

The chain joins TRBV7-9 to TRBJ1-5; the D gene is possibly TRBD1 (5 bases). Per germline, CDR1 SEHNR and CDR2 FQNEAQ (reference sequence). Between the trimmed V and J ends, which lost 0 bases and 2 bases, there was a span of 11 bases. This CDR3 is 16 amino acids long. The CDR3 loop is CASSLATATGNQPQHF. The CDR3 nucleotides are TGTGCCAGCAGCTTAGCGACAGCCACGGGCAATCAGCCCCAGCATTTT.

The V call is TRBV2, the J call TRBJ1-4; TRBD1 matches at 9 bases. CDR1 is SNHLY and CDR2 is FYNNEI in the germline V gene. The CDR3 runs 16 residues. The ends lost 5 bases at V and 6 bases at J; junction bases unmatched: 10. The CDR3 DNA follows: TGTGCCAGCAGTCCCGGGACAGGGTCAGGGCATGAAAAACTGTTTTTT. The encoded protein is CASSPGTGSGHEKLFF.

Concerning this clone: Within the sample, other DNA sequences also encode this same CDR3. The V call is TRBV27, the J call TRBJ2-7; TRBD2 matches 11 bases. This CDR3 comprises 15 residues. The V segment lost 6 bases and the J segment 2 bases; nucleotides outside the gene matches: 6. The V gene's germline CDR1 is MNHEY and CDR2 SMNVEV (reference sequence). CDR3 nucleotides: TGTGCCAGCAGATTGACTAGCGGGGATACCTACGAGCAGTACTTC. It translates to CASRLTSGDTYEQYF.

The table lists this clone with a few counts. J is TRBJ2-7 and V is TRBV6-2 or TRBV6-3; TRBD2 agrees at 7 bases. The V gene's germline CDR1 is MNHEY and CDR2 SVGEGT. This CDR3 has 13 residues. With V trimmed by 6 bases and J by 4 bases, 6 bases remained unmatched. The CDR3 nucleotides are TGTGCCAGCAGCACGGGGAGGGGATACGAGCAGTACTTC. Its translation is CASSTGRGYEQYF.

The chain uses TRBV6-2 or TRBV6-3 and TRBJ1-5; D possibly corresponds to TRBD1 (5 bases). Trimming removed 6 bases from V and 3 bases from J, with 18 bases in between. This CDR3 is 16 amino acids long. Germline V gene lookup returns CDR1 MNHEY and CDR2 SVGEGT. The CDR3 sequence: CASSPGGRGYNQPQHF. The CDR3 nucleotides read TGTGCCAGCAGCCCGGGGGGGAGGGGTTACAATCAGCCCCAGCATTTT.

The genes are TRBV19 and TRBJ1-5; D call uncertain. Trimming shortened V by 6 bases and J by 4 bases, and 13 bases separated the two germline ends. The length of the CDR3 is 14 residues. Germline loops: CDR1 LNHDA, CDR2 SQIVND (reference sequence). This chain's CDR3 is CASSNPGGNQPQHF. The CDR3 bases are TGTGCCAGTAGCAACCCGGGAGGGAATCAGCCCCAGCATTTT. Using reference TRBV19 and TRBJ1-5 for the parts outside the CDR3, the full variable domain is DGGITQSPKYLFRKEGQNVTLSCEQNLNHDAMYWYRQDPGQGLRLIYYSQIVNDFQKGDIAEGYSVSREKKESFPLTVTSAQKNPTAFYLCASSNPGGNQPQHFGDGTRLSIL.

The genes are TRBV5-4 and TRBJ2-1; D perhaps matches TRBD1 (5 bases). The germline V and J ends were trimmed by 4 bases and 7 bases, with 9 bases remaining between them. CDR1 SGHNT and CDR2 YYREEE come from the germline V gene (reference sequence). The CDR3 extends over 12 amino acids. DNA for the CDR3: TGTGCCAGCAGCGTGGACACGAATGAGCAGTTCTTC. Amino acid sequence: CASSVDTNEQFF.